The present T cell receptor beta chain was sequenced within a study of blood T cell repertoires in COVID-19. Overall study context: Samples representing acute and convalescent COVID-19 were sourced from the United States, Italy and Spain.

Repertoires were generated with immunoSEQ multiplex PCR, while TCRdb's copy carries only in-frame clones and drops some. The data hold approximately 90,000 clones, with around 86% observed a single time. The junction had 5 bases not matched to a gene; V was cut back by 3 bases and J by 3 bases. Germline values: CDR1 SGHTA, CDR2 FQGNSA. This CDR3 region has 15 residues. The sample taken for sequencing was peripheral blood. The chain has TRBV7-2 and TRBJ1-3; TRBD1 aligns across 7 bases. This TCR came from a woman in her sixties or seventies with acute or convalescent COVID-19. CDR3 loop: CASSLGRGYGNTIYF. Here the CDR3 DNA reads TGTGCCAGCAGCTTGGGCAGGGGGTATGGAAACACCATATATTTT.